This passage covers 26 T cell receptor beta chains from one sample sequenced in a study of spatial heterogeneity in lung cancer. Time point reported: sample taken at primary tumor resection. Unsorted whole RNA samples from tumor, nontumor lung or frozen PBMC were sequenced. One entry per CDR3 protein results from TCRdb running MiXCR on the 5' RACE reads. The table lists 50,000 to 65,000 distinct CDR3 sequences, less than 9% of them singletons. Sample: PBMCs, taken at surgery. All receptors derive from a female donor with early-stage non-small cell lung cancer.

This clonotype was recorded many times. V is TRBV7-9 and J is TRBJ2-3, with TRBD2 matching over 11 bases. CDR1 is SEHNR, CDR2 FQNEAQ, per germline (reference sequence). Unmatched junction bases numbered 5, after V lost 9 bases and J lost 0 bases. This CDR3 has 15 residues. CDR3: CASLTSGTSTDTQYF. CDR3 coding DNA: TGTGCCAGTTTGACTAGCGGGACTAGCACAGATACGCAGTATTTT.

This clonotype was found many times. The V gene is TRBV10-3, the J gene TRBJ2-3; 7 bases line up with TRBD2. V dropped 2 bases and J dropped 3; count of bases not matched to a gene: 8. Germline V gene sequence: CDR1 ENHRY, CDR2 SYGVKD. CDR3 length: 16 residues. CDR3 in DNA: TGTGCCATCAGTGAGGCGGCGGGAGTGGGGACAGATACGCAGTATTTT. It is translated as CAISEAAGVGTDTQYF.

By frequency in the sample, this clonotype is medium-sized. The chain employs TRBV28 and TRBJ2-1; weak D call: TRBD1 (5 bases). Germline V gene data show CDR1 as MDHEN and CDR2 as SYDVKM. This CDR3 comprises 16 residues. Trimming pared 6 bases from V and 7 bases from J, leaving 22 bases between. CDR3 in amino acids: CASSWTDTNIENEQFF. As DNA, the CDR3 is TGTGCCAGCAGCTGGACGGACACTAATATCGAAAATGAGCAGTTCTTC.

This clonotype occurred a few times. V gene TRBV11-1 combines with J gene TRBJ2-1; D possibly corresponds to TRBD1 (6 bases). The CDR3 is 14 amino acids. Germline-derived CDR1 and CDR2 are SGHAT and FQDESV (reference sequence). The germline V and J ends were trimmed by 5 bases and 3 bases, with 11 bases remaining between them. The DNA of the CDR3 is TGTGCCAGCAGCCCGTTGACAGGCTACAATGAGCAGTTCTTC. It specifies CASSPLTGYNEQFF.

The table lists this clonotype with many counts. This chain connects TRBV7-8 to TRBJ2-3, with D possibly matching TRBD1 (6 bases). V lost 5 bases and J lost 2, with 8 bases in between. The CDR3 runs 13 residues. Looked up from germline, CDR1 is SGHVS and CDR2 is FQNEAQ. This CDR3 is CASSGDNTDTQYF. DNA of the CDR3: TGTGCCAGCAGCGGGGACAACACAGATACGCAGTATTTT.

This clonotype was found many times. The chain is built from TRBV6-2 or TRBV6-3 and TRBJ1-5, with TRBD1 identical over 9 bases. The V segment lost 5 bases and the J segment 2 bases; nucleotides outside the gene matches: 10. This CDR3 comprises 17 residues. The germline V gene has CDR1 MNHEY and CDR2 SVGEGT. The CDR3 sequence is CASSTRDRALGNQPQHF. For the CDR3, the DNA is TGTGCCAGCAGTACCCGGGACAGGGCATTGGGCAATCAGCCCCAGCATTTT.

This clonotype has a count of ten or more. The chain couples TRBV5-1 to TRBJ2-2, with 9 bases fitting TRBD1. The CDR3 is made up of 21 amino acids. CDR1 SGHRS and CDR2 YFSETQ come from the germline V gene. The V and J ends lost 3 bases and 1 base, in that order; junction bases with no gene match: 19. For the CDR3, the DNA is TGCGCCAGCAGCTCGACCATTGGGACAGGGATCCGGAAAGTGAACACCGGGGAGCTGTTTTTT. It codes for CASSSTIGTGIRKVNTGELFF.

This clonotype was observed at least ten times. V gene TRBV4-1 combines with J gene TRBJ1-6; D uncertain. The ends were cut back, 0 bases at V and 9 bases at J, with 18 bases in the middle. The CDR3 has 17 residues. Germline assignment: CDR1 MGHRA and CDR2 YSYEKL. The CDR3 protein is CASSQDSSGPRGSPLHF. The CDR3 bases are TGCGCCAGCAGCCAAGACAGCAGCGGCCCTCGCGGTTCACCCCTCCACTTT.

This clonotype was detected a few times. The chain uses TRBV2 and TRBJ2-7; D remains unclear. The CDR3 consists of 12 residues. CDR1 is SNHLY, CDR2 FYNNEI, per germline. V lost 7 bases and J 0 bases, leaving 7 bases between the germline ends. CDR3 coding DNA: TGTGCCAGCACGGGCAGCTCCTACGAGCAGTACTTC. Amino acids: CASTGSSYEQYF.

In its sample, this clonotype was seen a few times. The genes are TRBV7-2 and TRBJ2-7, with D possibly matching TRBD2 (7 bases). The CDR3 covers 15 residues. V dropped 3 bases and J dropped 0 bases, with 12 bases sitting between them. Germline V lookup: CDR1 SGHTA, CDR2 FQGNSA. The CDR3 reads CASSFVRGPSYEQYF. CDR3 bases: TGTGCCAGCAGCTTTGTGCGGGGGCCCTCCTACGAGCAGTACTTC. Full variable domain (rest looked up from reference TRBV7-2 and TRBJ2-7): GAGVSQSPSNKVTEKGKDVELRCDPISGHTALYWYRQSLGQGLEFLIYFQGNSAPDKSGLPSDRFSAERTGGSVSTLTIQRTQQEDSAVYLCASSFVRGPSYEQYFGPGTRLTVT.

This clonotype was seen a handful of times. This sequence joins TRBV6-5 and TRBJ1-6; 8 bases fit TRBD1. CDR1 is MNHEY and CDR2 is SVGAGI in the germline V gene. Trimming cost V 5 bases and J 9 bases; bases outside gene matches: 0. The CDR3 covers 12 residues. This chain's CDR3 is CASSDRGSPLHF. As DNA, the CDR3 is TGTGCCAGCAGTGACAGGGGTTCACCCCTCCACTTT.

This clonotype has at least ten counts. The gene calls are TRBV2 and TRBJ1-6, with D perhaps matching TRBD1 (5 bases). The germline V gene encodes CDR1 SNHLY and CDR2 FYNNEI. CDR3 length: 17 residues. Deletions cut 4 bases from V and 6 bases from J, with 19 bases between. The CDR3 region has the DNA TGTGCCAGCAGTGGTAATTTGGGTCGGGGGTCTAATTCACCCCTCCACTTT. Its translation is CASSGNLGRGSNSPLHF.

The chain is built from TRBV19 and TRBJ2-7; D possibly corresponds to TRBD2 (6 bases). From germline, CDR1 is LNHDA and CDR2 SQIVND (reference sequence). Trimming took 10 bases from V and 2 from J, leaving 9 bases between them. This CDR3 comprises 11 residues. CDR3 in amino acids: CATGVPYEQYF. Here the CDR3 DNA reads TGTGCCACGGGAGTGCCCTACGAGCAGTACTTC.

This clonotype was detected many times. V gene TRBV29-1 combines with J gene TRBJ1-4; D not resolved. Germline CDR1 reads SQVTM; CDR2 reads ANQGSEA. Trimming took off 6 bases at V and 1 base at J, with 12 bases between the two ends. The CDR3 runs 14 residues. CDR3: CSVNKGGTNEKLFF. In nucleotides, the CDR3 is TGCAGCGTGAATAAGGGAGGAACTAATGAAAAACTGTTTTTT. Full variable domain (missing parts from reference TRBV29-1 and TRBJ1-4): SAVISQKPSRDICQRGTSLTIQCQVDSQVTMMFWYRQQPGQSLTLIATANQGSEATYESGFVIDKFPISRPNLTFSTLTVSNMSPEDSSIYLCSVNKGGTNEKLFFGSGTQLSVL.

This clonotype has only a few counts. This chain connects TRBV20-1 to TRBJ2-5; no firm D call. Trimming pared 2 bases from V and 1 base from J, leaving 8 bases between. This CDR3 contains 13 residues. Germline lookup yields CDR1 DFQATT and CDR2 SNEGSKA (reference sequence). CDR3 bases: TGCAGTGCTAGACGTCACGCCCAAGAGACCCAGTACTTC. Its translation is CSARRHAQETQYF.

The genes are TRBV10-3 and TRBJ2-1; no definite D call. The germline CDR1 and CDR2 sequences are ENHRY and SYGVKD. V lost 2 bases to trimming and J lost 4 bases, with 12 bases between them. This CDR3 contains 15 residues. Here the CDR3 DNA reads TGTGCCATCAGTGAGGGGGTAGGGAAGTACAATGAGCAGTTCTTC. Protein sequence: CAISEGVGKYNEQFF.

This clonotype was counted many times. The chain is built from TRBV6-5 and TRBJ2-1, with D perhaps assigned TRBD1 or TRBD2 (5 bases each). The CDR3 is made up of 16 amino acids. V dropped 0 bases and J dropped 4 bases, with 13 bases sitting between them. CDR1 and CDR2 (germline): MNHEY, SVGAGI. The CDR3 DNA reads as TGTGCCAGCAGTTACTCTGTGTCAGGGAGATACAATGAGCAGTTCTTC. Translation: CASSYSVSGRYNEQFF.

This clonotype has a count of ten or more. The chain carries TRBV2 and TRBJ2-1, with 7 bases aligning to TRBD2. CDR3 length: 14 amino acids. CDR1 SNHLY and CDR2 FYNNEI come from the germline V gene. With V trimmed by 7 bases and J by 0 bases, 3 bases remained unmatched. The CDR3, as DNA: TGTGCCAGCAAGGAGCGGGGCTCCTACAATGAGCAGTTCTTC. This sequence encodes CASKERGSYNEQFF.

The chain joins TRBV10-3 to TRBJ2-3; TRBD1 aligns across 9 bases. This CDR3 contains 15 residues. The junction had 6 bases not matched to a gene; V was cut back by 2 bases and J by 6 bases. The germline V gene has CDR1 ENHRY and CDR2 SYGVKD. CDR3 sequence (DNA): TGTGCCATCAGTGAGCGGGGACAGGGAAGGGATACGCAGTATTTT. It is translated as CAISERGQGRDTQYF.

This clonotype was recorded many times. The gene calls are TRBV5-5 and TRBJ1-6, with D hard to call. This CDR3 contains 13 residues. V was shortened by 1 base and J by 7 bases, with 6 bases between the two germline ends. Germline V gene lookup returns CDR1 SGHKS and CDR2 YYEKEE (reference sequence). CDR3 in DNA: TGTGCCAGCAGCTTGTTTAGCAATTCACCCCTCCACTTT. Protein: CASSLFSNSPLHF. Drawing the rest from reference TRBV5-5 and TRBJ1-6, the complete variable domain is DAGVTQSPTHLIKTRGQQVTLRCSPISGHKSVSWYQQVLGQGPQFIFQYYEKEERGRGNFPDRFSARQFPNYSSELNVNALLLGDSALYLCASSLFSNSPLHFGNGTRLTVT.

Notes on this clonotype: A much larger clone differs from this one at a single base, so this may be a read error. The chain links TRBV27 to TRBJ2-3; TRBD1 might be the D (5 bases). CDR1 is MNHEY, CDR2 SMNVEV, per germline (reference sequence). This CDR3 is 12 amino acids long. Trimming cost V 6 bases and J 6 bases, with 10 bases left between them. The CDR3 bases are TGTGCCAGCAGAGGCCAGGGCGATACGCAGTATTTT. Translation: CASRGQGDTQYF.

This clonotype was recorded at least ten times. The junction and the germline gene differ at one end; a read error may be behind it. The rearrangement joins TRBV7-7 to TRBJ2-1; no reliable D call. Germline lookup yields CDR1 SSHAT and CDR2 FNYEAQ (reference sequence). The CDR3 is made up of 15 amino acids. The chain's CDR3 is CASSLSLATYNEQFF. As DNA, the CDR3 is TGTGCTAGCAGCTTATCTCTCGCCACCTACAATGAGCAGTTCTTC.

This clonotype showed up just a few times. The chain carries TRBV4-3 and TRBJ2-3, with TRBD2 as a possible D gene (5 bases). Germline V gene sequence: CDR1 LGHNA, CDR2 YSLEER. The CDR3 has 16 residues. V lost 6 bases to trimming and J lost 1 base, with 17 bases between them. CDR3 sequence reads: CASSTTGSLGTDTQYF. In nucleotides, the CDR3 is TGCGCCAGCAGTACAACGGGGAGTCTGGGCACAGATACGCAGTATTTT.

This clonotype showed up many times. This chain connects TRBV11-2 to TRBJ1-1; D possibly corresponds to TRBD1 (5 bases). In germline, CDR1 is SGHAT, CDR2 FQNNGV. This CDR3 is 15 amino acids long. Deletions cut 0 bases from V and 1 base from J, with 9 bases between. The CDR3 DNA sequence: TGTGCCAGCAGCTTAGAAAGGGGAGGGAACACTGAAGCTTTCTTT. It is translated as CASSLERGGNTEAFF.

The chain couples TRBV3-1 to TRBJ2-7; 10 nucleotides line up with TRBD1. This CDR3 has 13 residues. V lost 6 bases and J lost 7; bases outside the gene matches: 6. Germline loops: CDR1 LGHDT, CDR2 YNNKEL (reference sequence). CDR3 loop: CASRGTGEWEQYF. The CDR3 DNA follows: TGTGCCAGCAGAGGGACAGGGGAATGGGAGCAGTACTTC.

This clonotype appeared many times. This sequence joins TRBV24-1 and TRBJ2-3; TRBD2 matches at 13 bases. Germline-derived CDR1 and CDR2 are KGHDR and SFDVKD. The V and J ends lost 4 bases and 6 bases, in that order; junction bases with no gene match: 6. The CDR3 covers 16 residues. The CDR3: CATSDAGLAGLDTQYF. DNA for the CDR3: TGTGCCACCAGTGACGCGGGACTAGCGGGGCTTGATACGCAGTATTTT.